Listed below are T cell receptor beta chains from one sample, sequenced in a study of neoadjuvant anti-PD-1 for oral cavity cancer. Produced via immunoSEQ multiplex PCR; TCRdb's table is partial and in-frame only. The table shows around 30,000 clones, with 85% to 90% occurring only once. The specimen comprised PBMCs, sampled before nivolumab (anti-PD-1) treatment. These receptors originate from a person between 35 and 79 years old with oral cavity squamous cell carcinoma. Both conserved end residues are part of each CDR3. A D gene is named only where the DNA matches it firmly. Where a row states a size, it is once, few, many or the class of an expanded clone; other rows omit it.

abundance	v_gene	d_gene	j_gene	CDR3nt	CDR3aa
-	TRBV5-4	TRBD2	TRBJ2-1	TGTGCCAGCAGCTTGGGCGGGGGGGCTTTATACAATGAGCAGTTCTTC	CASSLGGGALYNEQFF
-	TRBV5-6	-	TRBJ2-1	TGTGCCAGCAGCCCCACTCGGAATGAGCAGTTCTTC	CASSPTRNEQFF
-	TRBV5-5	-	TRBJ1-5	TGTGCCAGCAGCTTTTACCTTAGCAATCAGCCCCAGCATTTT	CASSFYLSNQPQHF
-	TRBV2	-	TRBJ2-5	TGTGCCAGTCATGGGGGGGCGAAGACCCAGTACTTC	CASHGGAKTQYF
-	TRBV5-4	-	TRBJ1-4	TGTGCCAGCAGCCATCCAGGGACGGGCGGTGAAAAACTGTTTTTT	CASSHPGTGGEKLFF
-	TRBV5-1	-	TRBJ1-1	TGCGCCAGCAGCTTGGGGGGCACAATTTCTACTGAAGCTTTCTTT	CASSLGGTISTEAFF
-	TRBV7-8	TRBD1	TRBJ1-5	TGTGCCAGCAGCGCCAACCGGGACAGGGGTCGGCAGCCCCAGCATTTT	CASSANRDRGRQPQHF
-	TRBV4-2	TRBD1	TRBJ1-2	TGTGCCAGCAGCCAAAAGTATCCGGGACAGGGGGGCTATGGCTACACCTTC	CASSQKYPGQGGYGYTF
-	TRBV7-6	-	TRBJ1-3	TGTGCCAGCAGCTTAGGTAACTCTGGAAACACCATATATTTT	CASSLGNSGNTIYF
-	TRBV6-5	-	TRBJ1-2	TGTGCCAGCAGTTACTCGGGGCAGGGGCTGAATGGCTACACCTTC	CASSYSGQGLNGYTF
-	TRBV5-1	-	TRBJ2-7	TGCGCCAGCAGCTTACAGGGTAAAGGGTACGAGCAGTACTTC	CASSLQGKGYEQYF
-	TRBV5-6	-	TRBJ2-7	TGTGCCAGCAGCTTGAAAGTCCGCGAGCAGTACTTC	CASSLKVREQYF
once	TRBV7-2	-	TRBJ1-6	TGTGCCAGCAGCTTAGGGGCACCCCTCCACTTT	CASSLGAPLHF
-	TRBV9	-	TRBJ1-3	TGTGCCAGCAGCGTAAGCACAGGCTTTAACTCTGGAAACACCATATATTTT	CASSVSTGFNSGNTIYF
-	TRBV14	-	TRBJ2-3	TGTGCCAGCAGCCAGAGGGGGATCGCAGATACGCAGTATTTT	CASSQRGIADTQYF
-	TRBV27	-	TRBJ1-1	TGTGCCAACCAGACAGTGACCATGAACACTGAAGCTTTCTTT	CANQTVTMNTEAFF
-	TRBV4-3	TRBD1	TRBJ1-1	TGCGCCAGCAGCCAAGACTTGGGGACAGCAAACACTGAAGCTTTCTTT	CASSQDLGTANTEAFF
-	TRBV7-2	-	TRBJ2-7	TGTGCCAGCAGCTTAGGTTCTAGCGCTACCTACGAGCAGTACTTC	CASSLGSSATYEQYF
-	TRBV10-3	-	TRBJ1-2	TGTGCCATCCGGGGTGAAGCTAACTATGGCTACACCTTC	CAIRGEANYGYTF
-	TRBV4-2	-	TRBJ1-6	TGTGCCAGCAGCCAAGAAGCCTCAAATTCACCCCTCCACTTT	CASSQEASNSPLHF
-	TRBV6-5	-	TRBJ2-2	TGTGCCAGCAGTTACTCGTTCAGGACCAACACCGGGGAGCTGTTTTTT	CASSYSFRTNTGELFF
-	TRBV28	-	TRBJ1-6	TGTGCCAGCAGTGTAATTCGGGAGGCCTATAATTCACCCCTCCACTTT	CASSVIREAYNSPLHF
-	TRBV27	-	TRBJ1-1	TGTGCCAGCAGTTTCGTGAGAGGGTTTGTGACTGAAGCTTTCTTT	CASSFVRGFVTEAFF
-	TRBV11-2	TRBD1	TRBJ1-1	TGTGCCAGCAGGCTTACAGGGGGCTGGCAGGGCACTGAAGCTTTCTTT	CASRLTGGWQGTEAFF
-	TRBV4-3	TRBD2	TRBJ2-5	TGCGCCAGCAGCCAAGATTCGAGCGGGGGGTCCCAAGAGACCCAGTACTTC	CASSQDSSGGSQETQYF
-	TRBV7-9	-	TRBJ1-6	TGTGCCAGCAGCCGCGGCGGGTCCTATAATTCACCCCTCCACTTT	CASSRGGSYNSPLHF
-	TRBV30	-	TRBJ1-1	TGTGCCTGGAGTAGAGGGGTAACAGCAAACACTGAAGCTTTCTTT	CAWSRGVTANTEAFF
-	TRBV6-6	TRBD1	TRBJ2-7	TGTGCCAGCAGTTACACCTCCGGGACAGGGTCCGAGCAGTACTTC	CASSYTSGTGSEQYF
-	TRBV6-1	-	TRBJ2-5	TGTGCCAGCAGTCTCTACCTAGTTGCACAAGAGACCCAGTACTTC	CASSLYLVAQETQYF
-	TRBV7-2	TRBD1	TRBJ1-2	TGTGCCAGCAGCTCCGGGACAGTAGCATCTGGCTATGGCTACACCTTC	CASSSGTVASGYGYTF
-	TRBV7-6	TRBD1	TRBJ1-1	TGTGCCAGCAGCTTACTGACAGGGATGAACACTGAAGCTTTCTTT	CASSLLTGMNTEAFF
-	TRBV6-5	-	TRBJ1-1	TGTGCCAGCACCCGACGAGTGAGGGGGGGCACTGAAGCTTTCTTT	CASTRRVRGGTEAFF
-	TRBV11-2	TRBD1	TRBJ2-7	TGTGCCAGCAGCTTTTTCCTAAGTGGGACAGAGATTTCCTACGAGCAGTACTTC	CASSFFLSGTEISYEQYF
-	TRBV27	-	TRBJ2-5	TGTGCCAGCAGTTGGCCCTCGGGGCCCGCCGGGACCCAGTACTTC	CASSWPSGPAGTQYF
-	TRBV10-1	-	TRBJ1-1	TGCGCCAGCAGTGAAGGGGGAGCTGAAGCTTTCTTT	CASSEGGAEAFF
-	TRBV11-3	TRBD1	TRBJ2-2	TGTGCCAGCAGCTCGACAGGGGGCGTCACCGGGGAGCTGTTTTTT	CASSSTGGVTGELFF
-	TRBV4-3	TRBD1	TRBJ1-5	TGCGCCAGCAGCCAACGTGCAGGGGGAAATCAGCCCCAGCATTTT	CASSQRAGGNQPQHF
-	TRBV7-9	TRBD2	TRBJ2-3	TGTGCCAGCAGCCCCGGGGGAGCGGGGCGCTCTAGCACAGATACGCAGTATTTT	CASSPGGAGRSSTDTQYF
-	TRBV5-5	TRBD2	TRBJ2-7	TGTGCCAGCAGCTCCAGGACTAGCGGGGGTTACGAGCAGTACTTC	CASSSRTSGGYEQYF
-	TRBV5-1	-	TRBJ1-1	TGCGCCAGCAGCCCGCGGACGGCTATGAACACTGAAGCTTTCTTT	CASSPRTAMNTEAFF
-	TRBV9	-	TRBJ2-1	TGTGCCAGCAGCTTAAAACAGGGAAGCTCCTACAATGAGCAGTTCTTC	CASSLKQGSSYNEQFF
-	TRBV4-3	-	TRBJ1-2	TGCGCCAGCAGCCAAGAGGATGACATCTATGGCTACACCTTC	CASSQEDDIYGYTF
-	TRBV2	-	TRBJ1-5	TGTGCCAGCAGTGCCGGAAGGGGGGATCAGCCCCAGCATTTT	CASSAGRGDQPQHF